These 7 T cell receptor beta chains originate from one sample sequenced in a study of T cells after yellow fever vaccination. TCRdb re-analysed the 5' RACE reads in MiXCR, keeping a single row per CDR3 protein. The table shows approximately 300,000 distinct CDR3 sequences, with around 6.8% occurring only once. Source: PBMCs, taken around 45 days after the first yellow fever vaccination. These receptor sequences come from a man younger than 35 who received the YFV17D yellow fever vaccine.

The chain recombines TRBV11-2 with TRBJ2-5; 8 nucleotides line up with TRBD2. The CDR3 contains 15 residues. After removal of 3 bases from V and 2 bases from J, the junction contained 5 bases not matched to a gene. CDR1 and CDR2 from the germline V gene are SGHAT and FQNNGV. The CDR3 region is CASSFIAGRQETQYF. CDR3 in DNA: TGTGCCAGCAGCTTCATAGCGGGGAGACAAGAGACCCAGTACTTC.

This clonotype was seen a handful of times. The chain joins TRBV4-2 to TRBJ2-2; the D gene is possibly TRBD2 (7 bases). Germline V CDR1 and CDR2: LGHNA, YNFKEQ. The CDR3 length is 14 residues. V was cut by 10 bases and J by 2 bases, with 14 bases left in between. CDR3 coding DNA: TGTGCCACTTGGGGGGGCGACAACACCGGGGAGCTGTTTTTT. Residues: CATWGGDNTGELFF.

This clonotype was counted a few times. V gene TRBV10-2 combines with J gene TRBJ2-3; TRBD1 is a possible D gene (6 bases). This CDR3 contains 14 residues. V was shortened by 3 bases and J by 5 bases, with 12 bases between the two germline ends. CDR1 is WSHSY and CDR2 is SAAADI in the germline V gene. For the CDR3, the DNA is TGCGCCAGCAGTGACAGGGGTGATGTAGATACGCAGTATTTT. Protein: CASSDRGDVDTQYF.

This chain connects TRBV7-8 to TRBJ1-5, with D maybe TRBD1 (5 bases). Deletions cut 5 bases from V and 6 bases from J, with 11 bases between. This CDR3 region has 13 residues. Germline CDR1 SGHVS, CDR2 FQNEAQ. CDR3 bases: TGTGCCAGCAGCGCAGGGCACAGTCAGCCCCAGCATTTT. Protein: CASSAGHSQPQHF.

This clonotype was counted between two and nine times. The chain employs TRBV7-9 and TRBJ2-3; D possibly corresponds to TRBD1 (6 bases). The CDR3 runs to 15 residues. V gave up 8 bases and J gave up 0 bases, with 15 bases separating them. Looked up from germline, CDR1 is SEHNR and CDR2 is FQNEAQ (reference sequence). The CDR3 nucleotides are TGTGCCAGCCAATGGACAGACCCTAGCACAGATACGCAGTATTTT. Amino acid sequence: CASQWTDPSTDTQYF.

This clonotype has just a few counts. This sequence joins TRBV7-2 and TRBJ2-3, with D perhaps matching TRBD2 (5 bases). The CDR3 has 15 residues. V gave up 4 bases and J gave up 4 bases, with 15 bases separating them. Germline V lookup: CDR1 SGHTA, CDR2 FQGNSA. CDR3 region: CASSSATRFADTQYF. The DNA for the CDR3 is TGTGCCAGCAGCTCAGCTACTAGATTTGCAGATACGCAGTATTTT.

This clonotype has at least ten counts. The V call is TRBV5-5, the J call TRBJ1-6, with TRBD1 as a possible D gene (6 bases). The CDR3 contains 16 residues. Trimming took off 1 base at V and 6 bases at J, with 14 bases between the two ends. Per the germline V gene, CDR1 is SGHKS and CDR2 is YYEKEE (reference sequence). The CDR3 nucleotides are TGTGCCAGCAGCTTGTTGGGGGGCGCGGGTAATTCACCCCTCCACTTT. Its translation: CASSLLGGAGNSPLHF.